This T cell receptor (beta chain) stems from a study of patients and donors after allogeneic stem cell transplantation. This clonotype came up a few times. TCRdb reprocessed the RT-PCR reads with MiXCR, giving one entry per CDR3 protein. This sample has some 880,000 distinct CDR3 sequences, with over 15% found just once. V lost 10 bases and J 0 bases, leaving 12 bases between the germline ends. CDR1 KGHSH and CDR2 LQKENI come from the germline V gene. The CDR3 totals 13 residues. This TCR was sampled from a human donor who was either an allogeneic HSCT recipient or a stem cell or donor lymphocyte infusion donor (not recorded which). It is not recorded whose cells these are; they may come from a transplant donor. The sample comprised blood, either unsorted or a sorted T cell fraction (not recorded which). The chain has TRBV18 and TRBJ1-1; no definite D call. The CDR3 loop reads CATLRDMNTEAFF. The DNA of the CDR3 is TGTGCCACCCTACGAGACATGAACACTGAAGCTTTCTTT.